The 31 T cell receptor beta chains below all came from one sample that was sequenced in a study of T cell responses to AZD1222 COVID-19 vaccine. Profiling relied on immunoSEQ multiplex PCR, and the TCRdb table lists in-frame clones only, not all of them. The table shows 100,000 to 150,000 clones, with 89% occurring only once. The material was peripheral blood, obtained on day 0 of AZD1222 vaccination. Receptors were obtained from an adult in good health.

The chain uses TRBV7-2 and TRBJ2-5; D is ambiguous. The CDR3 contains 13 residues. The V gene lost 5 bases and the J gene lost 5 bases, with 12 bases spanning the gap. CDR1 and CDR2 (germline): SGHTA, FQGNSA. In DNA form, the CDR3 reads TGTGCCAGCAGCCGATTTGGGTTGGAGACCCAGTACTTC. Its translation is CASSRFGLETQYF.

The rearrangement uses TRBV7-3 and TRBJ2-5; unclear D gene. Trimming stripped 5 bases from V and 5 bases from J, with 12 bases between. CDR1 is SGHTA, CDR2 FQGTGA, per germline. The CDR3 is made up of 13 amino acids. CDR3 amino acids: CASSVGFRETQYF. CDR3 nucleotide sequence: TGTGCCAGCAGCGTTGGGTTCCGTGAGACCCAGTACTTC.

The chain is built from TRBV11-2 and TRBJ1-6; D unclear. V was cut by 3 bases and J by 7 bases, with 10 bases left in between. CDR1 and CDR2 (germline): SGHAT, FQNNGV. CDR3 length: 14 amino acids. CDR3 amino acids: CASSFTATNSPLHF. CDR3 DNA sequence: TGTGCCAGCAGCTTCACGGCAACGAATTCACCCCTCCACTTT. Combining the CDR3 with reference TRBV11-2 and TRBJ1-6 gives the whole variable domain EAGVAQSPRYKIIEKRQSVAFWCNPISGHATLYWYQQILGQGPKLLIQFQNNGVVDDSQLPKDRFSAERLKGVDSTLKIQPAKLEDSAVYLCASSFTATNSPLHFGNGTRLTVT.

The chain has TRBV7-8 and TRBJ2-2; D remains ambiguous. V lost 4 bases, J lost 13 bases, and 13 bases lay in between. This CDR3 comprises 12 residues. Germline lookup yields CDR1 SGHVS and CDR2 FQNEAQ. CDR3 in DNA: TGTGCCAGCAGCTCCTCGGACCGGGCGCTGTTTTTT. Amino acid sequence: CASSSSDRALFF.

The V call is TRBV27, the J call TRBJ2-7, with a weak D call TRBD1 (6 bases). Trimming shortened V by 5 bases and J by 0 bases, and 11 bases separated the two germline ends. CDR1 MNHEY and CDR2 SMNVEV come from the germline V gene (reference sequence). There are 14 residues in the CDR3. CDR3 loop: CASSVTGYSYEQYF. CDR3 DNA sequence: TGTGCCAGCAGTGTTACAGGGTACTCCTACGAGCAGTACTTC.

CDR3 coding DNA: TGTGCCAGCAGCTTCGACAGGGAGGGTGGCTACACCTTC. This codes for CASSFDREGGYTF. The V gene is TRBV7-2, the J gene TRBJ1-2, with TRBD1 matching over 7 bases. CDR3 length: 13 residues. Germline values: CDR1 SGHTA, CDR2 FQGNSA. V shed 3 bases, J shed 7 bases, and the junction held 5 bases outside the gene matches.

Turning to this clone: Compared with germline, one end of the junction differs, possibly owing to a read error. The chain has TRBV20-1 and TRBJ2-5; no definite D call. There are 11 residues in the CDR3. The germline CDR1 and CDR2 sequences are DFQATT and SNEGSKA (reference sequence). The CDR3 reads CSARNHETQYF. DNA for the CDR3: TGCAGTGCTAGGAACCATGAGACCCAGTACTTC.

The V and J genes are TRBV29-1 and TRBJ1-2; TRBD1 is a possible D gene (6 bases). Per the germline V gene, CDR1 is SQVTM and CDR2 is ANQGSEA. The CDR3 is made up of 16 amino acids. V gave up 3 bases and J gave up 4 bases, with 21 bases separating them. This chain's CDR3 is CSVEKTRTVYSYGYTF. The CDR3 DNA follows: TGCAGCGTTGAGAAAACTAGGACAGTCTATTCCTATGGCTACACCTTC.

This clone came up a few times. The CDR3 protein is CASSQNIYTGGVTEAFF. CDR3 DNA sequence: TGCGCCAGCAGCCAAAACATTTATACTGGGGGGGTGACTGAAGCTTTCTTT. The chain joins TRBV4-3 to TRBJ1-1, with D perhaps TRBD1 (5 bases). V was trimmed by 2 bases and J by 5 bases, leaving 21 bases between them. The CDR3 runs 17 residues. Germline lookup yields CDR1 LGHNA and CDR2 YSLEER.

The gene calls are TRBV7-9 and TRBJ2-6, with no clear D. The CDR3 consists of 16 residues. Trimming removed 3 bases from V and 1 base from J, with 10 bases in between. Germline-derived CDR1 and CDR2 are SEHNR and FQNEAQ (reference sequence). As DNA, the CDR3 is TGTGCCAGCAGCTTCCCCGCAAGTTCTGGGGCCAACGTCCTGACTTTC. The encoded protein is CASSFPASSGANVLTF. Full variable domain (remainder filled in from reference TRBV7-9 and TRBJ2-6): DTGVSQNPRHKITKRGQNVTFRCDPISEHNRLYWYRQTLGQGPEFLTYFQNEAQLEKSRLLSDRFSAERPKGSFSTLEIQRTEQGDSAMYLCASSFPASSGANVLTFGAGSRLTVL.

The J gene is TRBJ1-3, the V gene TRBV30, with D uncertain. The CDR3 length is 15 residues. Germline values: CDR1 GTSNPN, CDR2 SVGIG (reference sequence). V was trimmed by 0 bases and J by 2 bases, leaving 11 bases between them. This CDR3 is CAWSVGSFTGNTIYF. CDR3 in DNA: TGTGCCTGGAGTGTAGGTTCTTTTACTGGAAACACCATATATTTT.

The chain couples TRBV2 to TRBJ2-1, with D possibly being TRBD1 or TRBD2 (6 bases each). Germline CDR1 reads SNHLY; CDR2 reads FYNNEI. V dropped 6 bases and J dropped 8 bases, with 20 bases sitting between them. This CDR3 has 15 amino acids. CDR3 loop: CASRRAGNREHEQFF. The CDR3 DNA reads as TGTGCCAGCAGAAGGGCGGGGAACAGGGAGCATGAGCAGTTCTTC.

In this sample, this clone turned up many times. This sequence joins TRBV7-9 and TRBJ1-2; D remains unclear. V was pared by 6 bases and J by 8 bases, with 16 bases between. The CDR3 covers 13 residues. CDR1 is SEHNR, CDR2 FQNEAQ, per germline (reference sequence). CDR3 sequence reads: CASRNDGVTGYTF. The CDR3, as DNA: TGTGCCAGCAGAAACGATGGGGTTACGGGCTACACCTTC. Supplemented by reference TRBV7-9 and TRBJ1-2, the full variable domain reads DTGVSQNPRHKITKRGQNVTFRCDPISEHNRLYWYRQTLGQGPEFLTYFQNEAQLEKSRLLSDRFSAERPKGSFSTLEIQRTEQGDSAMYLCASRNDGVTGYTFGSGTRLTVV.

The V and J genes are TRBV19 and TRBJ2-3; TRBD2 matches 11 bases. After removal of 0 bases from V and 5 bases from J, the junction contained 10 bases not matched to a gene. CDR3 size: 18 residues. Germline V lookup: CDR1 LNHDA, CDR2 SQIVND (reference sequence). The CDR3 nucleotides read TGTGCCAGTAGTATAGACCTCACTAGCGGGGGCCGCGGAGATACGCAGTATTTT. Amino acids: CASSIDLTSGGRGDTQYF.

The chain is built from TRBV25-1 and TRBJ1-1; possibly TRBD1 for D (5 bases). Germline loops: CDR1 MGHDK, CDR2 SYGVNS. This CDR3 is built from 14 residues. Trimming removed 3 bases at V and 5 bases at J, with 13 bases between. CDR3 sequence reads: CASSEGTSWTEAFF. In DNA form, the CDR3 reads TGTGCCAGCAGTGAGGGGACGTCTTGGACTGAAGCTTTCTTT.

V and J are TRBV5-5 and TRBJ1-1; 10 bases fit TRBD1. With V trimmed by 3 bases and J by 10 bases, 12 bases remained unmatched. Germline CDR1 and CDR2: SGHKS and YYEKEE (reference sequence). CDR3 length: 15 amino acids. The CDR3 sequence is CASSSKPDRDRGAFF. The CDR3 nucleotides read TGTGCCAGCAGCTCAAAACCCGACCGGGACAGGGGAGCTTTCTTT.

This chain joins TRBV6-5 and TRBJ1-1; 7 bases are shared with TRBD1. Germline V gene lookup returns CDR1 MNHEY and CDR2 SVGAGI. The V gene end was trimmed by 10 bases and the J gene end by 2 bases; junction bases not matched to a gene: 7. This CDR3 has 13 amino acids. The CDR3 region is CATAGQLNTEAFF. CDR3 nucleotide sequence: TGTGCCACCGCGGGACAGCTCAACACTGAAGCTTTCTTT.

The rearrangement links TRBV24-1 to TRBJ2-5, with a weak D call TRBD2 (5 bases). Germline V lookup: CDR1 KGHDR, CDR2 SFDVKD. Trimming shortened V by 9 bases and J by 3 bases, and 16 bases separated the two germline ends. The CDR3 contains 14 residues. Here the CDR3 DNA reads TGTGCCACCGCGAATGGGAGAAAGAAAGAGACCCAGTACTTC. Translated: CATANGRKKETQYF.

V and J are TRBV30 and TRBJ1-6; a weak D match, TRBD1 (5 bases). From germline, CDR1 is GTSNPN and CDR2 SVGIG (reference sequence). V was cut by 6 bases and J by 5 bases, with 17 bases left in between. The CDR3 has 15 amino acids. CDR3 residues: CACEQGGRDNSPLHF. Written as DNA, the CDR3 is TGTGCCTGCGAGCAGGGCGGCCGAGATAATTCACCCCTCCACTTT.

In DNA, the CDR3 is TGTGCCAGCAGCGCTGGGACTAGCGGATCCTACGAGCAGTACTTC. It encodes CASSAGTSGSYEQYF. V and J are TRBV5-5 and TRBJ2-7; 11 positions agree with TRBD2. V dropped 4 bases and J dropped 1; count of bases not matched to a gene: 4. The CDR3 runs 15 residues. Germline V gives CDR1 SGHKS, CDR2 YYEKEE (reference sequence).

The chain employs TRBV6-5 and TRBJ1-1; D may be TRBD1 (6 bases). Per the germline V gene, CDR1 is MNHEY and CDR2 is SVGAGI. V was shortened by 5 bases and J by 3 bases, with 7 bases between the two germline ends. The CDR3 is made up of 12 amino acids. CDR3 residues: CASSTGYTEAFF. The CDR3 DNA sequence: TGTGCCAGCAGTACAGGGTACACTGAAGCTTTCTTT.

The rearrangement uses TRBV6-2 or TRBV6-3 and TRBJ1-5, with D unresolved. Trimming stripped 1 base from V and 3 bases from J, with 16 bases between. CDR1 and CDR2 from the germline V gene are MNHEY and SVGEGT. The CDR3 is 17 amino acids. The CDR3 region has the DNA TGTGCCAGCAGTTACTGGCCAGCGGAGTACCACAATCAGCCCCAGCATTTT. Amino acids: CASSYWPAEYHNQPQHF.

This sequence joins TRBV5-8 and TRBJ1-1; 11 nucleotides line up with TRBD1. Germline CDR1 reads SGHTS; CDR2 reads YDEGEE. The junction had 14 bases not matched to a gene; V was cut back by 5 bases and J by 11 bases. CDR3 size: 15 residues. The CDR3 protein is CASRFSGTGGIWAFF. In DNA, the CDR3 is TGTGCCAGCAGATTCTCCGGGACAGGGGGGATTTGGGCTTTCTTT.

V is TRBV12-3 or TRBV12-4 and J is TRBJ1-1, with D hard to call. Deletions cut 1 base from V and 7 bases from J, with 10 bases between. The CDR3 loop spans 13 amino acids. The CDR3 DNA is TGTGCCAGCAGTTTAGGTTTACCCAGTGAAGCTTTCTTT. This translates into CASSLGLPSEAFF.

The chain joins TRBV4-3 to TRBJ2-2; 10 bases map to TRBD2. Germline values: CDR1 LGHNA, CDR2 YSLEER. The CDR3 extends over 15 amino acids. The ends lost 9 bases at V and 4 bases at J; junction bases unmatched: 8. CDR3 amino acids: CASTAGGHSTGELFF. CDR3 nucleotide sequence: TGCGCCAGTACAGCGGGGGGGCATTCCACCGGGGAGCTGTTTTTT.

The chain has TRBV5-8 and TRBJ1-1; D ambiguous. Germline CDR1 and CDR2: SGHTS and YDEGEE. There are 13 residues in the CDR3. Trimming left V 2 bases short and J 4 bases short, with 9 bases between. CDR3 sequence: CASSFEGITEAFF. CDR3 coding DNA: TGTGCCAGCAGCTTTGAGGGAATCACTGAAGCTTTCTTT.

This clone was seen ten or more times. The chain carries TRBV7-2 and TRBJ1-6; TRBD1 aligns across 8 bases. The CDR3 length is 15 residues. Germline loops: CDR1 SGHTA, CDR2 FQGNSA. With 1 base clipped from V and 8 bases from J, the junction kept 4 bases outside the gene matches. The DNA of the CDR3 is TGTGCCAGCAGCTTAGGACAGGGGAATTATTCACCCCTCCACTTT. Its translation is CASSLGQGNYSPLHF. The full variable domain, in which reference TRBV7-2 and TRBJ1-6 provide the parts outside the CDR3, is GAGVSQSPSNKVTEKGKDVELRCDPISGHTALYWYRQSLGQGLEFLIYFQGNSAPDKSGLPSDRFSAERTGGSVSTLTIQRTQQEDSAVYLCASSLGQGNYSPLHFGNGTRLTVT.

The chain combines TRBV5-4 with TRBJ1-1; TRBD1 agrees at 8 bases. CDR1 is SGHNT and CDR2 is YYREEE in the germline V gene (reference sequence). The J segment lost 6 bases and the V segment lost 3 bases, leaving 7 bases of the junction unmatched. The CDR3 length is 14 residues. The DNA for the CDR3 is TGTGCCAGCAGCTACGAGGACAGGGTGGCTGAAGCTTTCTTT. Protein sequence: CASSYEDRVAEAFF.

The chain recombines TRBV12-5 with TRBJ1-1; D not resolved. Trimming took 7 bases from V and 2 from J, leaving 5 bases between them. The CDR3 totals 11 residues. Per germline, CDR1 LGHNT and CDR2 FRNRAP. In nucleotides, the CDR3 is TGTGCTAGTGCCATCAACACTGAAGCTTTCTTT. The encoded protein is CASAINTEAFF. The entire variable domain, with the rest obtained from reference TRBV12-5 and TRBJ1-1, is as follows: DARVTQTPRHKVTEMGQEVTMRCQPILGHNTVFWYRQTMMQGLELLAYFRNRAPLDDSGMPKDRFSAEMPDATLATLKIQPSEPRDSAVYFCASAINTEAFFGQGTRLTVV.

This clone was observed a single time. This chain uses TRBV18 with TRBJ1-2; D is undetermined. This CDR3 region has 14 residues. The V and J ends lost 6 bases and 2 bases respectively, with 13 bases between them. Germline V gene sequence: CDR1 KGHSH, CDR2 LQKENI. The CDR3 reads CASSKMETNYGYTF. In DNA, the CDR3 is TGTGCCAGCTCCAAGATGGAGACGAACTATGGCTACACCTTC.

The gene calls are TRBV6-2 or TRBV6-3 and TRBJ1-1; D not resolved. V was pared by 5 bases and J by 1 base, with 8 bases between. The CDR3 contains 13 residues. Germline-derived CDR1 and CDR2 are MNHEY and SVGEGT. CDR3 nucleotides: TGTGCCAGCAGTGCCGGGAGGAACACTGAAGCTTTCTTT. This codes for CASSAGRNTEAFF.